This is a list of T cell receptor beta chains from one sample in a study of cytomegalovirus exposure and HLA in healthy donors. Clones were sequenced by immunoSEQ multiplex PCR, and TCRdb holds only the in-frame ones, with some missing. This repertoire includes about 160,000 clones. Sequenced input: PBMCs. The receptors stem from a man aged 25 to 40 in good health and CMV-seronegative. Both conserved end residues are part of each CDR3. A D gene is named only where the DNA matches it firmly.

J gene	D gene	V gene	CDR3 DNA	CDR3 protein
TRBJ1-5	NA	TRBV27	TGTGCCAGCAGGGTGGGGGCGGCTCAGCCCCAGCATTTT	CASRVGAAQPQHF
TRBJ1-2	TRBD1	TRBV4-2	TGTGCCAGCAGCCAACTGGGACAGGCCACCTTC	CASSQLGQATF
TRBJ2-7	NA	TRBV7-8	TGTGCCAGCAGCTTAGCCTACAGCACCTACGAGCAGTACTTC	CASSLAYSTYEQYF
TRBJ2-4	NA	TRBV5-6	TGTGCCAGCAGCTTAGGGACATTCAAAAACATTCAGTACTTC	CASSLGTFKNIQYF
TRBJ1-1	NA	TRBV27	TGTGCCAGCAGCGGGACACTGAACACTGAAGCTTTCTTT	CASSGTLNTEAFF
TRBJ1-5	NA	TRBV28	TGTGCCGCCCGCCCAGGGGCAAATCAGCCCCAGCATTTT	CAARPGANQPQHF
TRBJ2-7	NA	TRBV9	TGTGCCAGCAGCGTAGGGACAGCCTCCGACGAGCAGTACTTC	CASSVGTASDEQYF
TRBJ2-1	NA	TRBV25-1	TGTGCCAGCAGTGGGCCCCGCGGTTACAATGAGCAGTTCTTC	CASSGPRGYNEQFF
TRBJ2-1	TRBD2	TRBV29-1	TGCAGCGTTGATGGACTAGCGGGTGAGCAGTTCTTC	CSVDGLAGEQFF
TRBJ1-3	TRBD1	TRBV5-1	TGCGCCAGCAGTCCCGGGACAGGGAACCCTGGAAACACCATATATTTT	CASSPGTGNPGNTIYF
TRBJ2-1	TRBD2	TRBV5-4	TGTGCCAGCAGTCATCCTAGCGGGGCTACCAACAATGAGCAGTTCTTC	CASSHPSGATNNEQFF
TRBJ2-5	NA	TRBV19	TGTGCCAGTAGCCGGACAGCAATCCCCCAAGAGACCCAGTACTTC	CASSRTAIPQETQYF
TRBJ1-3	NA	TRBV11-3	TGTGCCAGCAGCTTGCCGATGGGGCTAGGAAACACCATATATTTT	CASSLPMGLGNTIYF
TRBJ2-3	NA	TRBV30	TGTGCCTGGAGTATGGACAGTTACGGCACAGATACGCAGTATTTT	CAWSMDSYGTDTQYF
TRBJ2-7	TRBD1	TRBV6-1	TGTGCCAGCAGCCCACAGGGGAACTACGAGCAGTACTTC	CASSPQGNYEQYF
TRBJ2-3	NA	TRBV5-1	TGCGCCAGCTCACTAAGTGCGGCAATTTCTAGCACAGATACGCAGTATTTT	CASSLSAAISSTDTQYF
TRBJ2-1	NA	TRBV7-6	TGTGCCAGCAGCTTAGTACAGGAGATCTCCTACAATGAGCAGTTCTTC	CASSLVQEISYNEQFF
TRBJ2-2	NA	TRBV9	TGTGCCAGCAAGGAGGGTAGCGCCGGGGAGCTGTTTTTT	CASKEGSAGELFF
TRBJ2-1	NA	TRBV7-9	TGTGCCAGCAGCTTCGCGCGTCAAGAGCAGTTCTTC	CASSFARQEQFF
TRBJ2-5	NA	TRBV5-1	TGCGCCAGCAGCTTGCAACTTACTGAAGAGACCCAGTACTTC	CASSLQLTEETQYF
TRBJ2-7	NA	TRBV5-1	TGCGCCAGCAGGGTTTCCGGGACTCTAACGTTCGAGCAGTACTTC	CASRVSGTLTFEQYF
TRBJ1-5	TRBD1	TRBV10-3	TGTGCCATCAGTGAGTCGATCTCAGGGGGCTATCAGCCCCAGCATTTT	CAISESISGGYQPQHF
TRBJ1-3	NA	TRBV30	TGTGCCTGGCGGAGGGGAGACTGGACCACCATATATTTT	CAWRRGDWTTIYF
TRBJ1-4	NA	TRBV2	TGTGCCAGCAGTGAAGGGGGAGCAACTAATGAAAAACTGTTTTTT	CASSEGGATNEKLFF
TRBJ2-3	TRBD1	TRBV7-2	TGTGCCAGCAGACCAGGGCGGGACAGGGGCGCAGATACGCAGTATTTT	CASRPGRDRGADTQYF
TRBJ1-1	NA	TRBV19	TGTGCCAGTAGTGACCGAGGGCTGAACACTGAAGCTTTCTTT	CASSDRGLNTEAFF
TRBJ2-2	TRBD1	TRBV25-1	TGTGCCCTCCCACAGGGGGAAGGGGAGCTGTTTTTT	CALPQGEGELFF
TRBJ2-1	NA	TRBV7-2	TGTGCCAGCAGCTTAGTTTCGGCGGGTTGGGGTGAGCAGTTCTTC	CASSLVSAGWGEQFF
TRBJ2-5	TRBD1	TRBV25-1	TGTGCCAGTAAGACAGGGGGCTCGGGATATCAAGAGACCCAGTACTTC	CASKTGGSGYQETQYF
TRBJ2-1	TRBD2	TRBV11-2	TGTGCCAGCAGCTTAGATCGGGTAGCGGGAGCTTACAATGAGCAGTTCTTC	CASSLDRVAGAYNEQFF
TRBJ2-7	NA	TRBV14	TGTGCCAGCAGCCAAGGACACTCTCGCGAGCAGTACTTC	CASSQGHSREQYF
TRBJ1-1	TRBD1	TRBV5-1	TGCGCCAGCAGCGTGGACAGGGTAATGAACACTGAAGCTTTCTTT	CASSVDRVMNTEAFF
TRBJ1-4	TRBD1	TRBV10-2	TGCGCCAGCAGGTCGGGGACAGGGGGGGAAAAACTGTTTTTT	CASRSGTGGEKLFF
TRBJ2-5	TRBD1	TRBV7-9	TGTGCCAGCAGCTTTAGTGGCGTGGCAGGGGGCGCGCAGACCCAGTACTTC	CASSFSGVAGGAQTQYF
TRBJ2-7	NA	TRBV4-3	TGCGCCAGCAGCCATGGGCAGGGCTACGAGCAGTACTTC	CASSHGQGYEQYF
TRBJ2-2	TRBD1	TRBV5-8	TGTGCCAGCAGCTTGGCTAGGACAGGGTCCGGGGAGCTGTTTTTT	CASSLARTGSGELFF
TRBJ1-2	TRBD1	TRBV27	TGTGCCAGCAGTCCCCGGGACAGTGGCCGTGGCTACACCTTC	CASSPRDSGRGYTF
TRBJ2-6	TRBD1	TRBV11-3	TGTGCCAGCAGCCCTGGGACAGGGGGCGGCTCTGGGGCCAACGTCCTGACTTTC	CASSPGTGGGSGANVLTF
TRBJ2-1	NA	TRBV5-1	TGCGCCAGCAGTCCGCTAGCGACCACCTTAGGTAATGAGCAGTTCTTC	CASSPLATTLGNEQFF
TRBJ2-1	TRBD2	TRBV4-2	TGTGCCAGCAGCCAAGTTCGGACTAGCGGGGACAATGAGCAGTTCTTC	CASSQVRTSGDNEQFF
TRBJ2-1	NA	TRBV27	TGTGCCAGCAGTCTACAGACTAGCTACAATGAGCAGTTCTTC	CASSLQTSYNEQFF
TRBJ1-2	NA	TRBV25-1	TGTGCCAGCAGTGATTGGGGGGGAGGAGACTATGGCTACACCTTC	CASSDWGGGDYGYTF
TRBJ2-5	NA	TRBV7-9	TGTGCCAGCAGCCAGGAAGGGAAACAGGGCTTAAGGGAGCAGTACTTC	CASSQEGKQGLREQYF
TRBJ2-6	NA	TRBV6-6	TGTGCCAGCACTCCAGGGTCTGGGGCCAACGTCCTGACTTTC	CASTPGSGANVLTF
TRBJ2-7	TRBD1	TRBV27	TGTGCCAGCAGTTACCGGGACAGGGGATACGAGCAGTACTTC	CASSYRDRGYEQYF
TRBJ2-7	NA	TRBV18	TGTGCCAGCTCACCCCCGAGCTCCTACGAGCAGTACTTC	CASSPPSSYEQYF
TRBJ1-5	TRBD1	TRBV5-1	TGCGCCAGCAGCCCGGACAGGGGCAATCAGCCCCAGCATTTT	CASSPDRGNQPQHF
TRBJ2-7	TRBD1	TRBV2	TGTGCCAGCATTGGACAGGGTTACGAGCAGTACTTC	CASIGQGYEQYF
TRBJ1-5	NA	TRBV6-6	TGTGCCAGCAACCGGGGGGTCTATCAGCCCCAGCATTTT	CASNRGVYQPQHF
TRBJ2-7	TRBD1	TRBV5-1	TGCGCCAGCAGCTTGTTGGGACAGGGGTACGAGCAGTACTTC	CASSLLGQGYEQYF
TRBJ2-2	NA	TRBV15	TGTGCCACCAGCAGGTCCCGCTCGGGGGTCACCGGGGAGCTGTTTTTT	CATSRSRSGVTGELFF
TRBJ2-3	NA	TRBV9	TGTGCCAGCAGCGTAATGGACACCTACACAGATACGCAGTATTTT	CASSVMDTYTDTQYF
TRBJ2-5	TRBD1	TRBV5-1	TGCGCCAGCAGATCAACAGGGGGCACGGAGACCCAGTACTTC	CASRSTGGTETQYF
TRBJ2-7	TRBD2	TRBV4-3	TGCGCCAGCAGCCAAGATCCCGCGGCTAGCGGGTTTAAGCGGCAGTACTTC	CASSQDPAASGFKRQYF
TRBJ2-1	TRBD1	TRBV5-1	TGCGCCAGCAGCTCCGCATTCTATACAGGGGGCTCATACAATGAGCAGTTCTTC	CASSSAFYTGGSYNEQFF